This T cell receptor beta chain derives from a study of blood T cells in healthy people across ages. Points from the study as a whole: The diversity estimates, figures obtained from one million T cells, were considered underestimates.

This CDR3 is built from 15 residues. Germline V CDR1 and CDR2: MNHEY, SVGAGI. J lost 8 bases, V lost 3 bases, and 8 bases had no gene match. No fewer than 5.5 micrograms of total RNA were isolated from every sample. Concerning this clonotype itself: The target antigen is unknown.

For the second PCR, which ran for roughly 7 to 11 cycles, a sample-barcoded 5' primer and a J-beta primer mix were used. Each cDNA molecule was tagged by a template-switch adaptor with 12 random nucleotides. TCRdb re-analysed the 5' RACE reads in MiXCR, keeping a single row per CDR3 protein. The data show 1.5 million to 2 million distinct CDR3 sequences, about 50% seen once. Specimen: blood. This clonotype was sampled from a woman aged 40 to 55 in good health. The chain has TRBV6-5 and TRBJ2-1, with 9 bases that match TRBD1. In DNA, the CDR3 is TGTGCCAGCAGTTATAGGGGACAGGGAGACGATGAGCAGTTCTTC. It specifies CASSYRGQGDDEQFF.